These T cell receptor beta chains were read from a single sample in a study of cytomegalovirus exposure and HLA in healthy donors. Profiling relied on immunoSEQ multiplex PCR, and the TCRdb table lists in-frame clones only, not all of them. Among approximately 35,000 clones, over 60% were seen once, and the ten largest hold about 9.4%. The specimen was PBMCs. The receptors originated from a man aged 40-50 years in good health and CMV-seropositive. Both conserved end residues are part of each CDR3. Each record gives: D gene, V gene, J gene, clone size, CDR3 DNA, CDR3 protein. D genes are given only for firm matches. Size tells how often a clone was seen (once, few, many) or the class of an expanded clone, and some rows leave it out.

d_gene: -
v_gene: TRBV5-1
j_gene: TRBJ1-4
abundance: -
CDR3nt: TGCGCCAGCAGCTTGGGGGGGGGTGAAAAACTGTTTTTT
CDR3aa: CASSLGGGEKLFF

d_gene: TRBD1
v_gene: TRBV10-3
j_gene: TRBJ2-2
abundance: -
CDR3nt: TGTGCCATCAGTCGAGGACAGGGAAACACCGGGGAGCTGTTTTTT
CDR3aa: CAISRGQGNTGELFF

d_gene: TRBD1
v_gene: TRBV29-1
j_gene: TRBJ2-1
abundance: -
CDR3nt: TGCAGCGCTAACAGGGGGAGAGATGAGCAGTTCTTC
CDR3aa: CSANRGRDEQFF

d_gene: -
v_gene: TRBV6-1
j_gene: TRBJ1-1
abundance: -
CDR3nt: TGTGCCTCGGAGGGGCAGATGAACACTGAAGCTTTCTTT
CDR3aa: CASEGQMNTEAFF

d_gene: TRBD1
v_gene: TRBV7-8
j_gene: TRBJ1-1
abundance: few
CDR3nt: TGTGCCAGCAGCTACTCAGCAGGGGGATTTCTGAACACTGAAGCTTTCTTT
CDR3aa: CASSYSAGGFLNTEAFF

d_gene: -
v_gene: TRBV13
j_gene: TRBJ1-2
abundance: -
CDR3nt: TGTGCCAGCAGCCCCGGTATGACAATCGACTATGGCTACACCTTC
CDR3aa: CASSPGMTIDYGYTF

d_gene: TRBD2
v_gene: TRBV7-2
j_gene: TRBJ2-7
abundance: -
CDR3nt: TGTGCCAGCAGCCTCCACGGGGGGGGAGAGCGGATGGGTCTCTACGAGCAGTACTTC
CDR3aa: CASSLHGGGERMGLYEQYF

d_gene: TRBD1
v_gene: TRBV18
j_gene: TRBJ1-5
abundance: -
CDR3nt: TGTGCCAGCTCACTGACAGGGAGCAGTCAGCCCCAGCATTTT
CDR3aa: CASSLTGSSQPQHF

d_gene: -
v_gene: TRBV7-2
j_gene: TRBJ2-7
abundance: -
CDR3nt: TGTGCCAGCAGCTTAAGGGCGGGACAGTCCTACGAGCAGTACTTC
CDR3aa: CASSLRAGQSYEQYF

d_gene: TRBD2
v_gene: TRBV7-4
j_gene: TRBJ2-2
abundance: -
CDR3nt: TGTGCCCCCCCAGGAGATTTAGCGGGAATTCCCGGGGAGCTGTTTTTT
CDR3aa: CAPPGDLAGIPGELFF

d_gene: TRBD1
v_gene: TRBV5-1
j_gene: TRBJ1-6
abundance: -
CDR3nt: TGCGCCAGCAGCGGGGGACAGGGCCCTAACAGTAATTCACCCCTCCACTTT
CDR3aa: CASSGGQGPNSNSPLHF

d_gene: -
v_gene: TRBV2
j_gene: TRBJ2-1
abundance: -
CDR3nt: TGTGCCAGCAGCCCGGGGAGCTCCTACAATGAGCAGTTCTTC
CDR3aa: CASSPGSSYNEQFF

d_gene: -
v_gene: TRBV5-5
j_gene: TRBJ2-7
abundance: -
CDR3nt: TGTGCCAGCAGCTTACTGGCAGGAACGTCCTACGAGCAGTACTTC
CDR3aa: CASSLLAGTSYEQYF

d_gene: TRBD1
v_gene: TRBV4-1
j_gene: TRBJ1-1
abundance: few
CDR3nt: TGCGCCAGCAGCCCAGGACAGGGTGCGTACACTGAAGCTTTCTTT
CDR3aa: CASSPGQGAYTEAFF

d_gene: TRBD2
v_gene: TRBV2
j_gene: TRBJ2-7
abundance: -
CDR3nt: TGTGCCAGCAGTCTCGCGGGACTAGCGGGATACGAGCAGTACTTC
CDR3aa: CASSLAGLAGYEQYF

d_gene: TRBD1
v_gene: TRBV19
j_gene: TRBJ2-7
abundance: -
CDR3nt: TGTGCCAGTAGTATTGGGACAGGGGACCCTAGTTTCTCCTACGAGCAGTACTTC
CDR3aa: CASSIGTGDPSFSYEQYF

d_gene: -
v_gene: TRBV6-4
j_gene: TRBJ2-7
abundance: -
CDR3nt: TGTGCCAGCGGGTGGGCGGGTACCTACGAGCAGTACTTC
CDR3aa: CASGWAGTYEQYF

d_gene: TRBD1
v_gene: TRBV5-1
j_gene: TRBJ1-1
abundance: -
CDR3nt: TGCGCCAGCGACAGGGGAGGGGGCACTGAAGCTTTCTTT
CDR3aa: CASDRGGGTEAFF

d_gene: TRBD1
v_gene: TRBV9
j_gene: TRBJ2-1
abundance: -
CDR3nt: TGTGCCAGCAGCGACCCGGGACAGGGCGAGCAGTTCTTC
CDR3aa: CASSDPGQGEQFF

d_gene: -
v_gene: TRBV20-1
j_gene: TRBJ2-3
abundance: -
CDR3nt: TGCAGTGCAAATCAATTTGATACGCAGTATTTT
CDR3aa: CSANQFDTQYF

d_gene: TRBD1
v_gene: TRBV9
j_gene: TRBJ2-2
abundance: -
CDR3nt: TGTGCCAGCAGCGTATCCGGGACAGGGGTGACCGGGGAGCTGTTTTTT
CDR3aa: CASSVSGTGVTGELFF

d_gene: -
v_gene: TRBV9
j_gene: TRBJ2-3
abundance: -
CDR3nt: TGTGCCAGCAGCGTAGCGGGGGGCAGCACAGATACGCAGTATTTT
CDR3aa: CASSVAGGSTDTQYF

d_gene: TRBD2
v_gene: TRBV2
j_gene: TRBJ2-5
abundance: -
CDR3nt: TGTGCCAGCAGTGAATGGGAAGGACTAGCTGCGACCCAGTACTTC
CDR3aa: CASSEWEGLAATQYF

d_gene: -
v_gene: TRBV28
j_gene: TRBJ2-7
abundance: -
CDR3nt: TGTGCCAGCTTACGAACAGGGAGCGTGAGCGAGCAGTACTTC
CDR3aa: CASLRTGSVSEQYF

d_gene: TRBD2
v_gene: TRBV5-4
j_gene: TRBJ2-3
abundance: -
CDR3nt: TGTGCCAGCAGCATACGACTAGCGGGGCCCCGGGATACGCAGTATTTT
CDR3aa: CASSIRLAGPRDTQYF

d_gene: TRBD2
v_gene: TRBV28
j_gene: TRBJ2-1
abundance: -
CDR3nt: TGTGCCAGCAGCCTCCCTAGCGGGGGGACCTACAATGAGCAGTTCTTC
CDR3aa: CASSLPSGGTYNEQFF

d_gene: TRBD1
v_gene: TRBV9
j_gene: TRBJ1-2
abundance: -
CDR3nt: TGTGCCAGCAGCGTAGCCGGACAGGCGTATGGCTACACCTTC
CDR3aa: CASSVAGQAYGYTF

d_gene: TRBD1
v_gene: TRBV19
j_gene: TRBJ1-1
abundance: -
CDR3nt: TGTGCCAGCCAGGGACAGGGGGTTAACACTGAAGCTTTCTTT
CDR3aa: CASQGQGVNTEAFF

d_gene: -
v_gene: TRBV6-5
j_gene: TRBJ2-5
abundance: -
CDR3nt: TGTGCCAGCAGCACCCCGGGGCAAGAGACCCAGTACTTC
CDR3aa: CASSTPGQETQYF

d_gene: TRBD2
v_gene: TRBV7-9
j_gene: TRBJ2-1
abundance: few
CDR3nt: TGTGCCAGCCTCCTAGCGGGAGGCCCCAGAAACAATGAGCAGTTCTTC
CDR3aa: CASLLAGGPRNNEQFF

d_gene: -
v_gene: TRBV7-9
j_gene: TRBJ2-7
abundance: few
CDR3nt: TGTGCCAGCAGCTCGGACAGCCTCTACGAGCAGTACTTC
CDR3aa: CASSSDSLYEQYF

d_gene: TRBD1
v_gene: TRBV7-2
j_gene: TRBJ1-1
abundance: -
CDR3nt: TGTGCCAGCAGCGTAGACAGGGGGCGAATGGCTGAAGCTTTCTTT
CDR3aa: CASSVDRGRMAEAFF

d_gene: TRBD1
v_gene: TRBV14
j_gene: TRBJ1-2
abundance: -
CDR3nt: TGTGCCAGCAGCCCACAGGGGGGGTATGGCTACACCTTC
CDR3aa: CASSPQGGYGYTF

d_gene: -
v_gene: TRBV9
j_gene: TRBJ2-7
abundance: once
CDR3nt: TGTGCCAGCAGTGTTGAGGGCCCCTACGAGCAGTACTTC
CDR3aa: CASSVEGPYEQYF

d_gene: -
v_gene: TRBV7-9
j_gene: TRBJ2-7
abundance: -
CDR3nt: TGTGCCAGCAGCTTAGCGCAGGGAACCTACGAGCAGTACTTC
CDR3aa: CASSLAQGTYEQYF

d_gene: TRBD1
v_gene: TRBV27
j_gene: TRBJ1-1
abundance: -
CDR3nt: TGTGCCAGCAGTTTGACAGGGGGGGGGACTGAAGCTTTCTTT
CDR3aa: CASSLTGGGTEAFF

d_gene: TRBD1
v_gene: TRBV19
j_gene: TRBJ2-2
abundance: -
CDR3nt: TGTGCCAGTAGGGACAGGGGGACGCCCCAGGAGCTGTTTTTT
CDR3aa: CASRDRGTPQELFF

d_gene: -
v_gene: TRBV21-1
j_gene: TRBJ2-3
abundance: -
CDR3nt: TGTGCCAGCAGCAAAGACGGGACTAGCGGGGGGGTAGCAGAGCAGTATTTT
CDR3aa: CASSKDGTSGGVAEQYF

d_gene: TRBD2
v_gene: TRBV11-3
j_gene: TRBJ2-1
abundance: -
CDR3nt: TGTGCCAGCGGGACTAGCGGGGGAATCGTCGGCAATGAGCAGTTCTTC
CDR3aa: CASGTSGGIVGNEQFF